The T cell receptor (beta chain) under discussion was sequenced for a study of blood T cell repertoires in COVID-19. About the research overall: Material from acute and convalescent COVID-19 was sourced from the United States, Italy and Spain. T cells, B-cell-depleted T cells, or PBMCs provided the cDNA or gDNA that served as material.

Original processing methods: How many nucleated cells were present was estimated from reference gene primer amplification. Some clones are missing from TCRdb's copy, which holds only in-frame ones; the method was immunoSEQ multiplex PCR. V and J calls and clone size are as listed in that table; D and trimming were resolved from the DNA. The sample yields about 50,000 clones, approximately 91% seen once. Germline assignment: CDR1 SNHLY and CDR2 FYNNEI. Trimming cost V 8 bases and J 5 bases; bases outside gene matches: 8. The CDR3 length is 16 residues. This receptor was obtained from a woman of 80 years or more with acute or convalescent COVID-19. The genes are TRBV2 and TRBJ2-5, with TRBD2 matching 16 bases. The sample consisted of peripheral blood. CDR3 region: CASAGTSGRAGETQYF. As DNA, the CDR3 is TGTGCCAGCGCCGGGACTAGCGGGAGGGCGGGGGAGACCCAGTACTTC.